These 10 T cell receptor beta chains originate from one sample sequenced in a study of CD8 T cells in ankylosing spondylitis. TCRdb independently ran MiXCR on the 5' RACE reads; one entry per CDR3 protein. The profile shows some 140,000 distinct CDR3 sequences, about 8% of them singletons. Sequencing was done on a sample of synovial fluid, either unsorted or a sorted T cell fraction (not recorded which). The receptor set was obtained from a male donor with ankylosing spondylitis.

The V call is TRBV12-3 or TRBV12-4, the J call TRBJ2-1; TRBD2 might be the D (7 bases). The CDR3 consists of 13 residues. V was cut by 2 bases and J by 9 bases, with 11 bases left in between. Written as DNA, the CDR3 is TGTGCCAGCAGTTTAATGGGAGGGGGTGAGCAGTTCTTC. It yields the protein CASSLMGGGEQFF.

The chain is built from TRBV6-1 and TRBJ2-1, with D possibly matching TRBD1 (7 bases). Trimming cost V 2 bases and J 14 bases, with 13 bases left between them. This CDR3 spans 12 amino acids. Germline CDR1 is MNHNS and CDR2 is SASEGT. CDR3 in amino acids: CASSESGRGEFF. The DNA for the CDR3 is TGTGCCAGCAGTGAATCGGGCAGGGGGGAGTTCTTC.

This clonotype was seen a handful of times. The genes are TRBV20-1 and TRBJ2-7, with TRBD1 matching over 9 bases. CDR3 length: 12 residues. Germline V gene sequence: CDR1 DFQATT, CDR2 SNEGSKA (reference sequence). V trimming: 4 bases; J trimming: 4 bases; junction bases outside the gene matches: 2. The CDR3 loop reads CSANGQGYEQYF. DNA of the CDR3: TGCAGTGCTAACGGACAGGGGTACGAGCAGTACTTC.

There are many counts of this clonotype. This rearrangement joins TRBV20-1 to TRBJ1-4; TRBD1 agrees at 11 bases. V shed 6 bases, J shed 7 bases, and the junction held 4 bases outside the gene matches. Germline CDR1 DFQATT, CDR2 SNEGSKA (reference sequence). This CDR3 contains 13 residues. Here the CDR3 reads CSARDRGAEKLFF. CDR3 in DNA: TGCAGTGCGCGGGACAGGGGGGCTGAAAAACTGTTTTTT.

This clonotype appeared many times. The V call is TRBV4-3, the J call TRBJ1-2; a possible D gene is TRBD1 (5 bases). The germline V and J ends were trimmed by 4 bases and 7 bases, with 19 bases remaining between them. Per germline, CDR1 LGHNA and CDR2 YSLEER. This CDR3 comprises 15 residues. The CDR3 region has the DNA TGCGCCAGCAGCCGTTCCCCGACAGTCGGGGGTGGCTACACCTTC. Its translation: CASSRSPTVGGGYTF.

This clonotype has at least ten counts. The rearrangement links TRBV28 to TRBJ2-3; TRBD2 matches 7 bases. The length of the CDR3 is 12 residues. Trimming removed 5 bases from V and 9 bases from J; junction bases left unmatched: 5. Germline CDR1 and CDR2: MDHEN and SYDVKM. CDR3 region: CASSTTSSTQYF. The CDR3 DNA is TGTGCCAGCAGTACGACTAGCTCCACGCAGTATTTT.

There are a few counts of this clonotype. The gene calls are TRBV20-1 and TRBJ2-1; possible D gene TRBD1, 5 bases. The CDR3 runs to 16 residues. Germline V lookup: CDR1 DFQATT, CDR2 SNEGSKA (reference sequence). The ends were cut back, 6 bases at V and 3 bases at J, with 21 bases in the middle. The CDR3 DNA follows: TGCAGTGCCAGACCAGGGAAAGGAGAGATCTACAATGAGCAGTTCTTC. Amino acid sequence: CSARPGKGEIYNEQFF.

The rearrangement uses TRBV9 and TRBJ1-1; 8 bases align to TRBD1. The CDR3 length is 19 residues. Germline loops: CDR1 SGDLS, CDR2 YYNGEE. V trimming: 3 bases; J trimming: 1 base; junction bases outside the gene matches: 17. CDR3 in DNA: TGTGCCAGCAGCGCCCTCATACCGGGACAGGCAGTAGGGAACACTGAAGCTTTCTTT. It specifies CASSALIPGQAVGNTEAFF.

This clonotype appeared many times. The V call is TRBV28, the J call TRBJ2-3; D not resolved. The germline V and J ends were trimmed by 2 bases and 5 bases, with 11 bases remaining between them. Germline CDR1 is MDHEN and CDR2 is SYDVKM. The CDR3 spans 14 residues. CDR3 residues: CASSLGQDQDTQYF. The CDR3 region has the DNA TGTGCCAGCAGTTTAGGCCAGGACCAAGATACGCAGTATTTT. Full variable domain (outside the CDR3, taken from reference TRBV28 and TRBJ2-3): DVKVTQSSRYLVKRTGEKVFLECVQDMDHENMFWYRQDPGLGLRLIYFSYDVKMKEKGDIPEGYSVSREKKERFSLILESASTNQTSMYLCASSLGQDQDTQYFGPGTRLTVL.

The CDR3 reads CASSRDRARSYEQYF. As DNA, the CDR3 is TGTGCCAGCAGCCGAGACAGGGCGAGGTCCTACGAGCAGTACTTC. The V call is TRBV27, the J call TRBJ2-7; 7 bases are shared with TRBD1. The V gene end was trimmed by 6 bases and the J gene end by 1 base; junction bases not matched to a gene: 9. CDR3 size: 15 residues. The V gene's germline CDR1 is MNHEY and CDR2 SMNVEV (reference sequence).